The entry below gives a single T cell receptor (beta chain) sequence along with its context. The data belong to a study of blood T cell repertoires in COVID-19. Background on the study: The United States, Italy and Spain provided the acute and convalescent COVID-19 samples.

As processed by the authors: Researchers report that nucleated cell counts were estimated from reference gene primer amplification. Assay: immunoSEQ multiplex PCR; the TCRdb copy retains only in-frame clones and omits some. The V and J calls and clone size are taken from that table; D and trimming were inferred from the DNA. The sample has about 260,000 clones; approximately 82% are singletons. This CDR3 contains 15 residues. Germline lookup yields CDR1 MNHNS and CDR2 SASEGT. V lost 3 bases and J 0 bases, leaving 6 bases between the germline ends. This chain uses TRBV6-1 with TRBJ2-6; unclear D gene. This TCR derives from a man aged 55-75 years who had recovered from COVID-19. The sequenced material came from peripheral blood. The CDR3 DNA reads TGTGCCAGCAGTGATGGTAGCTCTGGGGCCAACGTCCTGACTTTC. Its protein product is CASSDGSSGANVLTF.